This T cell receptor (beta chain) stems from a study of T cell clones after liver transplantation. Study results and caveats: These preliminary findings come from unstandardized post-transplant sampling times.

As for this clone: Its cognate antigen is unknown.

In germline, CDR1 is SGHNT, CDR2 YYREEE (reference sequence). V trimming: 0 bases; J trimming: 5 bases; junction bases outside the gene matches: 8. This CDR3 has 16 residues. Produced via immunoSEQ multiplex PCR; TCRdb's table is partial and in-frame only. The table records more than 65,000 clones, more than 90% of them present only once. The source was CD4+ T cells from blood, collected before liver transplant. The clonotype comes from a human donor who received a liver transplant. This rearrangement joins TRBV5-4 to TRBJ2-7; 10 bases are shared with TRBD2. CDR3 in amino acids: CASSLELAGRGHEQYF. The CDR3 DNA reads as TGTGCCAGCAGCTTGGAACTAGCGGGAAGAGGCCACGAGCAGTACTTC.